The clone carrying this T cell receptor (beta chain) was counted between two and nine times. Its cognate antigen is unknown. Via CD45RO/CCR7/CD25/CD127/CD95/CD27, cells of the CD4+ naive, central memory, regulatory and stem cell-like memory subsets were sorted. Without exception, sorted populations had purity beyond 98%. V lost 4 bases to trimming and J lost 4 bases, with 17 bases between them. This CDR3 is 16 amino acids long. The germline V gene encodes CDR1 MGHDK and CDR2 SYGVNS. This record belongs to a study of beta chain features in type 1 diabetes. Whole-study findings and limits: There were fewer insertions and more deletions at the VDJ junctions of type 1 diabetes patients.

cDNA synthesis used the whole RNA isolate, giving expressed TCRB sequences. Clones were sequenced by immunoSEQ multiplex PCR, and TCRdb holds only the in-frame ones, with some missing. This sample yields 450,000 or so clones, of which about an eighth are seen a single time; around 0.05% belongs to the top ten. The receptor was derived from a woman under 30 in good health. This chain connects TRBV25-1 to TRBJ2-1, with D possibly being TRBD2 (6 bases). Material for sequencing was naive CD4+ T cells from blood. In DNA, the CDR3 is TGTGCCAGCAGTGTCCCTAGCGCTCTCGGATACAATGAGCAGTTCTTC. Its translation is CASSVPSALGYNEQFF.